The present T cell receptor (beta chain) was sequenced within a study of T-cell memory formation after mild COVID-19. This clonotype showed up just a few times. TCRdb ran MiXCR on the 5' RACE reads and lists one entry per CDR3 protein. The data show fewer than 150,000 distinct CDR3 sequences, 14% to 15% seen once. The source of this sequence is an adult woman who had mild COVID-19 (a few samples of this study predate the infection). Cell type and time point are not known. Sequenced input: PBMCs or a T cell subset sorted from them (not recorded which).

CDR3 bases: TGTGCCAGCAGGGGGGGACAGAGCTATAATTCACCCCTCCACTTT. As protein: CASRGGQSYNSPLHF. V and J are TRBV6-6 and TRBJ1-6, with 7 bases aligning to TRBD1. Germline V gene sequence: CDR1 MNHNY, CDR2 SVGAGI (reference sequence). This CDR3 has 15 amino acids. Trimming took 6 bases from V and 3 from J; bases not matched to a gene: 5.